This TCR beta chain comes out of a study of T cells after yellow fever vaccination. This clonotype showed up just a few times. The CDR3 is 17 residues long. The junction had 11 bases not matched to a gene; V was cut back by 2 bases and J by 5 bases. The germline gives CDR1 SGHTA, CDR2 FQGTGA. It was through 5'RACE template switching that TCR cDNA was made, with a universal primer site and UMIs added. TCRdb reanalysed the 5' RACE reads using MiXCR and keeps one entry per CDR3 protein. The sample shows approximately 550,000 distinct CDR3 sequences, around 21% of them seen only once. This material consisted of PBMCs, taken 15 days after the yellow fever booster vaccination. J is TRBJ2-1 and V is TRBV7-3; 8 bases line up with TRBD2. The clonotype was recovered from a man aged 25 to 45 who received the YFV17D yellow fever vaccine. The CDR3 reads CASSLVGREGLHNEQFF. CDR3 nucleotide sequence: TGTGCCAGCAGCTTAGTGGGCCGGGAGGGCCTTCACAATGAGCAGTTCTTC.